These 5 T cell receptor beta chains share one sample of origin, sequenced in a study of T cells expressing NK-cell markers. TCRdb derives one entry per CDR3 protein from the 5' RACE reads, leaving out DNA. The data show some 150,000 distinct CDR3 sequences, and the top ten clones hold 30% to 45%. Specimen: blood T cells: a sorted CD56 or NKG2C T cell subset, CD4+ or CD8+ T cells, or bulk PBMC T cells (not recorded which). Receptor source: a woman aged 45-60 years in good health.

This chain uses TRBV4-2 with TRBJ2-7. The CDR3 has 13 residues. CDR1 and CDR2 from the germline V gene are LGHNA and YNFKEQ. CDR3 residues: CASSQGPGYEQYF.

This chain joins TRBV4-2 and TRBJ1-5; absent DNA, TCRdb's TRBD1 call cannot be checked. Germline lookup yields CDR1 LGHNA and CDR2 YNFKEQ. CDR3 length: 17 amino acids. The CDR3 region is CASSQDPRDRGNQPQHF.

V is TRBV4-1 and J is TRBJ2-6. This CDR3 contains 20 residues. Germline V gene data show CDR1 as MGHRA and CDR2 as YSYEKL. The CDR3 reads CASSQEHHARTDLWANVLTF.

The CDR3 here is CASRYVTGELFF. V gene TRBV5-1 combines with J gene TRBJ2-2. CDR1 and CDR2 (germline): SGHRS, YFSETQ. This CDR3 region has 12 residues.

The chain combines TRBV5-1 with TRBJ1-1; TCRdb proposes TRBD1, but this gene call is untestable without DNA. CDR1 and CDR2 (germline): SGHRS, YFSETQ. The CDR3 runs to 14 residues. CDR3: CASSLQGVNTEAFF. Drawing the rest from reference TRBV5-1 and TRBJ1-1, the complete variable domain is KAGVTQTPRYLIKTRGQQVTLSCSPISGHRSVSWYQQTPGQGLQFLFEYFSETQRNKGNFPGRFSGRQFSNSRSEMNVSTLELGDSALYLCASSLQGVNTEAFFGQGTRLTVV.